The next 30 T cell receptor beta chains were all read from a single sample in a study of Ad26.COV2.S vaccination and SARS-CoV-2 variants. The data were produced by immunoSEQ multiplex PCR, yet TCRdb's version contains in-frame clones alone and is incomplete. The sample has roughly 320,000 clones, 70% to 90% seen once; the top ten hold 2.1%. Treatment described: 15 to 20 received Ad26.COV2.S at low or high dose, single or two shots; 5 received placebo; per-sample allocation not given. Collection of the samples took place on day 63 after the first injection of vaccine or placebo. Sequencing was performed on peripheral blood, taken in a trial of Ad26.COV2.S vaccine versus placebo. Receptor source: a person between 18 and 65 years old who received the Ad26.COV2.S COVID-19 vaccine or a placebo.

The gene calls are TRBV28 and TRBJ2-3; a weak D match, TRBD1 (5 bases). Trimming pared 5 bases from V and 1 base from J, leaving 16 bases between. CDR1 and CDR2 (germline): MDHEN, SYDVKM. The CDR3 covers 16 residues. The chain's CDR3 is CASSPRPGRGTDTQYF. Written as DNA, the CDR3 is TGTGCCAGCAGTCCCCGGCCCGGCAGGGGCACAGATACGCAGTATTTT.

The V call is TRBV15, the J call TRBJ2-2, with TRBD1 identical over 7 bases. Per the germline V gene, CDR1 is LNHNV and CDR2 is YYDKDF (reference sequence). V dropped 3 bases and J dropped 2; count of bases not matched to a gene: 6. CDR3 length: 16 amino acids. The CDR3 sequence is CATSRGTVGNTGELFF. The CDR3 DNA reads TGTGCCACCAGCAGGGGGACAGTGGGCAACACCGGGGAGCTGTTTTTT.

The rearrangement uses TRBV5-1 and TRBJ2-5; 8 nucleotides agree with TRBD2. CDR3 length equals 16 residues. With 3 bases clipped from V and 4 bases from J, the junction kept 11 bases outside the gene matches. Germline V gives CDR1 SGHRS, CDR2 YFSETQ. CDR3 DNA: TGCGCCAGCAGCTCCTCGACCTTTACTAGCGGAGAGACCCAGTACTTC. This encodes CASSSSTFTSGETQYF.

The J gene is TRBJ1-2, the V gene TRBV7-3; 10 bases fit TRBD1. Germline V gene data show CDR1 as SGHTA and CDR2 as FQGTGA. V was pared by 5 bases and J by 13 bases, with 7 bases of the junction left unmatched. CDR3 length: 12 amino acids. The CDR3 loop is CASSPDRGHRTF. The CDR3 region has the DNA TGTGCCAGCAGCCCCGACAGGGGGCACCGCACCTTC.

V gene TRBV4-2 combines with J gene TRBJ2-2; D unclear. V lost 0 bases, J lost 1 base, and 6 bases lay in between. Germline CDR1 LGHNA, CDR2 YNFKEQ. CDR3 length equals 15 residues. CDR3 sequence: CASSQEAMNTGELFF. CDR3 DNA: TGTGCCAGCAGCCAAGAAGCGATGAACACCGGGGAGCTGTTTTTT.

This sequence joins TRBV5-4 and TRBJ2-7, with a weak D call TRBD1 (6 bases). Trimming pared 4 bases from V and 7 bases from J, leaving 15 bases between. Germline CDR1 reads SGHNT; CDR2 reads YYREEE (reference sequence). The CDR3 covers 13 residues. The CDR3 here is CASSRGLGQEQYF. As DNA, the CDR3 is TGTGCCAGCAGCAGGGGTCTGGGACAAGAGCAGTACTTC.

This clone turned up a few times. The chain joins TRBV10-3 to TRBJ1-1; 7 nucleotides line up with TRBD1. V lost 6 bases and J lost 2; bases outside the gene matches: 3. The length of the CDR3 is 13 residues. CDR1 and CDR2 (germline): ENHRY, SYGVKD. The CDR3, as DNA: TGTGCCATCAGGGGGACAGCAAACACTGAAGCTTTCTTT. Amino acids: CAIRGTANTEAFF.

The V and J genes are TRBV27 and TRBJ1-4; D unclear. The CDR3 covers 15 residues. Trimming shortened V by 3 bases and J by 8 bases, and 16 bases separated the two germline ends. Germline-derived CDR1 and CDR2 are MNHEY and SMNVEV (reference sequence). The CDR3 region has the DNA TGTGCCAGCAGTTTCCGAGGACGGGCCGGGGAAAAACTGTTTTTT. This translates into CASSFRGRAGEKLFF.

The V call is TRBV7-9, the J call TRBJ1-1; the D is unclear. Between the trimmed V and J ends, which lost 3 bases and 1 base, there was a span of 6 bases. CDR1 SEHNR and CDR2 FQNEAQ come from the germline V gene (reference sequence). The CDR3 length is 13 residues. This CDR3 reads CASSFDPNTEAFF. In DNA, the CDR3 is TGTGCCAGCAGCTTTGACCCGAACACTGAAGCTTTCTTT.

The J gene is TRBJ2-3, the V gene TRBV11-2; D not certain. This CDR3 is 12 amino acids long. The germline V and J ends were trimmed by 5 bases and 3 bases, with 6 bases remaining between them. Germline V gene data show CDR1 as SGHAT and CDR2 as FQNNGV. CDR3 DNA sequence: TGTGCCAGCAGCCTGGAGACAGATACGCAGTATTTT. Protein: CASSLETDTQYF.

CDR3 in amino acids: CASSRGGAPDTQYF. The CDR3, as DNA: TGTGCCAGCAGCCGAGGGGGTGCTCCAGATACGCAGTATTTT. V is TRBV27 and J is TRBJ2-3; perhaps TRBD1 as D (6 bases). Germline CDR1 is MNHEY and CDR2 is SMNVEV (reference sequence). The CDR3 spans 14 residues. Trimming left V 6 bases short and J 4 bases short, with 14 bases between.

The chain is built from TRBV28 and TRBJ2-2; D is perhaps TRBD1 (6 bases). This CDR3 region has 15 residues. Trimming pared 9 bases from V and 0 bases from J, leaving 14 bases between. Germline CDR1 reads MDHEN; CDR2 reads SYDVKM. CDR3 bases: TGTGCCAGTACGGCCGAGGGGGCGAACACCGGGGAGCTGTTTTTT. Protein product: CASTAEGANTGELFF.

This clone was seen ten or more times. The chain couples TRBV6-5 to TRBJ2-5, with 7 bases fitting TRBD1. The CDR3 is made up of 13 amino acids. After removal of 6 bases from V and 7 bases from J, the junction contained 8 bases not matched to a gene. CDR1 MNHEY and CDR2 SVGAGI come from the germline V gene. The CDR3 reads CASRPPGQSTQYF. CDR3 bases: TGTGCCAGCAGGCCTCCGGGACAGTCGACCCAGTACTTC.

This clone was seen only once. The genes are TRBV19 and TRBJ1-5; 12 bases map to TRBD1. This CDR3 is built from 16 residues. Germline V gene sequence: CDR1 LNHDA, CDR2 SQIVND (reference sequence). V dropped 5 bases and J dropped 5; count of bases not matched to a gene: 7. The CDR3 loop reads CASSVGGTGGDQPQHF. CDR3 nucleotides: TGTGCCAGTAGTGTCGGAGGGACAGGGGGCGATCAGCCCCAGCATTTT.

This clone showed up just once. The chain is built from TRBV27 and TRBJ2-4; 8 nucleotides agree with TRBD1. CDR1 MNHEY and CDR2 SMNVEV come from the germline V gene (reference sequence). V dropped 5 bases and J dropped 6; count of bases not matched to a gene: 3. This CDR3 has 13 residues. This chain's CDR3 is CASSPGGLNIQYF. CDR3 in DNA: TGTGCCAGCAGTCCAGGGGGCCTAAACATTCAGTACTTC.

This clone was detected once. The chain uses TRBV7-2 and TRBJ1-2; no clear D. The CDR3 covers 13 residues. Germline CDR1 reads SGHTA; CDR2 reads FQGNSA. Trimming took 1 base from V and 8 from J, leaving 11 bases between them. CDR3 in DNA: TGTGCCAGCAGCTTAGGGACCTACTCCGGCTACACCTTC. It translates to CASSLGTYSGYTF.

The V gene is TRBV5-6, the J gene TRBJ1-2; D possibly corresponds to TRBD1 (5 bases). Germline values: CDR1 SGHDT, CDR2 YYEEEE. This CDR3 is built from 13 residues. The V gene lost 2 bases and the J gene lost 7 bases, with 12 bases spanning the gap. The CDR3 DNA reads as TGTGCCAGCAGCTTTAAGGGGAGTAGTGGCTACACCTTC. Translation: CASSFKGSSGYTF.

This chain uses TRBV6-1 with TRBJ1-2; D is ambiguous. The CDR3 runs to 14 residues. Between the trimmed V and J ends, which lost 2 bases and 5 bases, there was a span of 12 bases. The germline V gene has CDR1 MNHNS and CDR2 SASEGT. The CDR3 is CASSERVLGYGYTF. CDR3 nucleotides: TGTGCCAGCAGTGAAAGGGTCCTGGGGTATGGCTACACCTTC.

DNA of the CDR3: TGTGCCAGTTCAAGCGGGGGGGTCTCCTACGAGCAGTACTTC. This gives the protein CASSSGGVSYEQYF. The chain recombines TRBV6-5 with TRBJ2-7, with 10 bases fitting TRBD2. CDR3 length: 14 residues. The V segment lost 9 bases and the J segment 0 bases; nucleotides outside the gene matches: 5. Germline V gene lookup returns CDR1 MNHEY and CDR2 SVGAGI.

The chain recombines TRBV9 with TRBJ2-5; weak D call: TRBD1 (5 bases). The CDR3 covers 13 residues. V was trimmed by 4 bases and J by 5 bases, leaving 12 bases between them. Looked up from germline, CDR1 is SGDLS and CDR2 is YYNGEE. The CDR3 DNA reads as TGTGCCAGCAGCATCCAGGGTTCCGAGACCCAGTACTTC. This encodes CASSIQGSETQYF.

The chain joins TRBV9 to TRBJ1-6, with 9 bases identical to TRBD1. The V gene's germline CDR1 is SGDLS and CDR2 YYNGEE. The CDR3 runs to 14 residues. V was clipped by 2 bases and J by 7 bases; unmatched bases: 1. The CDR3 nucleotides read TGTGCCAGCAGCGTTACAGGGGGCAATTCACCCCTCCACTTT. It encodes CASSVTGGNSPLHF.

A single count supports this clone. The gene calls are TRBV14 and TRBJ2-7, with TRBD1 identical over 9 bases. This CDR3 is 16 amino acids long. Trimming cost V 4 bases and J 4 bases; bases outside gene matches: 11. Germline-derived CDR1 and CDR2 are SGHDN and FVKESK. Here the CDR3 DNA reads TGTGCCAGCAGCCGGGGACAGGGTGGTGTCGTATACGAGCAGTACTTC. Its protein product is CASSRGQGGVVYEQYF. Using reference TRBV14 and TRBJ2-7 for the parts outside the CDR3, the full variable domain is EAGVTQFPSHSVIEKGQTVTLRCDPISGHDNLYWYRRVMGKEIKFLLHFVKESKQDESGMPNNRFLAERTGGTYSTLKVQPAELEDSGVYFCASSRGQGGVVYEQYFGPGTRLTVT.

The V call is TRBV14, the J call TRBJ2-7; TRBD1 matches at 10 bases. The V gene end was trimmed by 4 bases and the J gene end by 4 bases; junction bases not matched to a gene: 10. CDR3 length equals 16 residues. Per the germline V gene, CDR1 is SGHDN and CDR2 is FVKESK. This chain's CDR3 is CASSRPRQGAGYEQYF. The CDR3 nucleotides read TGTGCCAGCAGCCGACCGCGACAGGGGGCTGGATACGAGCAGTACTTC.

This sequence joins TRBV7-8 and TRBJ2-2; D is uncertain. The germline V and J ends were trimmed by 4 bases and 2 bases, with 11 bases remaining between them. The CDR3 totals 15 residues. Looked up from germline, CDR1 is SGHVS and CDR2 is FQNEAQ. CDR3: CASSSATVNTGELFF. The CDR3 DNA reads TGTGCCAGCAGCTCAGCAACAGTAAACACCGGGGAGCTGTTTTTT.

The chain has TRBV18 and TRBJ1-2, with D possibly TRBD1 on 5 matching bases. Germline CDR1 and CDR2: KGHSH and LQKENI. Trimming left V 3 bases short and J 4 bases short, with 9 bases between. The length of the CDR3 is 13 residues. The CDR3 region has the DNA TGTGCCAGCTCACCGGATACAGGCTATGGCTACACCTTC. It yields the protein CASSPDTGYGYTF.

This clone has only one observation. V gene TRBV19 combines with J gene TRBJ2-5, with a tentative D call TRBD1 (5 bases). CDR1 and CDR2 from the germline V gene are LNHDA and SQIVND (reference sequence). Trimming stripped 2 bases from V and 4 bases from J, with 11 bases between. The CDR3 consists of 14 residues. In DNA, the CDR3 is TGTGCCAGTAGTATAAGGGCAGGGCCAGAGACCCAGTACTTC. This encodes CASSIRAGPETQYF.

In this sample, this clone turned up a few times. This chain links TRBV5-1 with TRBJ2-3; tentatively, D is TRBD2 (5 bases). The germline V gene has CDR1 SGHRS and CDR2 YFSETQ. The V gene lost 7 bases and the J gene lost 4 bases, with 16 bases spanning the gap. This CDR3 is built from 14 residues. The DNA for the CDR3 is TGCGCCAGCCGGACTCAAAGCGGCGCAGATACGCAGTATTTT. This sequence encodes CASRTQSGADTQYF. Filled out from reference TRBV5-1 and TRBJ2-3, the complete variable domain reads KAGVTQTPRYLIKTRGQQVTLSCSPISGHRSVSWYQQTPGQGLQFLFEYFSETQRNKGNFPGRFSGRQFSNSRSEMNVSTLELGDSALYLCASRTQSGADTQYFGPGTRLTVL.

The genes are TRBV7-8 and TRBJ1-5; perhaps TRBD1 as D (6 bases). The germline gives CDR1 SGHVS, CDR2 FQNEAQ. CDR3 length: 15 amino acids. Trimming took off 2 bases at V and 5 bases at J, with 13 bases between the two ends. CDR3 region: CASSLTGGPDQPQHF. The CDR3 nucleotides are TGTGCCAGCAGCTTAACCGGGGGGCCCGATCAGCCCCAGCATTTT.

CDR3 DNA: TGTGCCAGCAGCTTACTAGCGGGTTCCTACGAGCAGTACTTC. Translation: CASSLLAGSYEQYF. V gene TRBV5-4 combines with J gene TRBJ2-7, with 9 bases fitting TRBD2. Germline CDR1 and CDR2: SGHNT and YYREEE (reference sequence). This CDR3 is built from 14 residues. V shed 2 bases, J shed 1 base, and the junction held 1 base outside the gene matches.

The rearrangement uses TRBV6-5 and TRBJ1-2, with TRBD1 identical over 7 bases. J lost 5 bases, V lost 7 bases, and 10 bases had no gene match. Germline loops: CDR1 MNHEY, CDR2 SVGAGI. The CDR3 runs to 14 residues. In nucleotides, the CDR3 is TGTGCCAGCACCTCTGAGACAGGGAGGTATGGCTACACCTTC. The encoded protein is CASTSETGRYGYTF.